This T cell receptor (beta chain) is drawn from a study of control samples from healthy donors and cancer patients. The protocol was immunoSEQ multiplex PCR, while the TCRdb copy is restricted to in-frame clones and leaves out a portion. The sample shows about 120,000 clones, 88% of them seen only once. This CDR3 is built from 17 residues. V lost 5 bases to trimming and J lost 4 bases; unmatched junction nucleotides: 12. Germline V gives CDR1 SGHTA, CDR2 FQGNSA. V usage is TRBV7-2 and J usage is TRBJ2-2, with 8 bases lining up with TRBD2. The sequence came from a woman in her 70s in good health. Sequenced: blood. The CDR3 DNA reads as TGTGCCAGCAGCCGCGGGGGCGGCGGGGGGCCCACCGGGGAGCTGTTTTTT. It is translated as CASSRGGGGGPTGELFF.